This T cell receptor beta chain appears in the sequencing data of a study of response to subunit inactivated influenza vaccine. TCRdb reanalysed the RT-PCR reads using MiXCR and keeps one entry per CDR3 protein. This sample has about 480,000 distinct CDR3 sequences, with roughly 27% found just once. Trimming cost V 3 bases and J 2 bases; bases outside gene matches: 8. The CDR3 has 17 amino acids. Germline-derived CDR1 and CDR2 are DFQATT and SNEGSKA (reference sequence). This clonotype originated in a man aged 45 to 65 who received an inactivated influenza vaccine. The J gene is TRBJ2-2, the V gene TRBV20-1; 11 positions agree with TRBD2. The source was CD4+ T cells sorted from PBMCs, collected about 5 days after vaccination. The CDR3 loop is CSASARLAGINTGELFF. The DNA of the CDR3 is TGCAGTGCTAGTGCAAGACTAGCGGGGATAAACACCGGGGAGCTGTTTTTT.